This T cell receptor (beta chain) was recovered during a study of T cell repertoires in cytomegalovirus infection. The overall study: CMV infection and matching HLA type were both indicated by public TCR beta signatures. Study observations and caveats: Cumulative frequency of public TCR beta families picked out carriers of CMV plus the relevant HLA. The ex vivo response showed dominance by HLA-C-restricted CMV-specific TCR beta clonotypes.

Germline lookup yields CDR1 MNHNY and CDR2 SVGAGI (reference sequence). This CDR3 has 15 residues. TCRdb passed the reads through MiXCR, listing each CDR3 protein once. Counted here are about 360,000 distinct CDR3 sequences, around 18% occurring once; the ten biggest clones make up 7.5% to 9%. As to this clonotype: The antigen is not known. Sequence at one end of the junction differs from germline and may be a read error.

Input material: PBMCs. The V and J genes are TRBV6-6 and TRBJ2-3, with 9 bases matching TRBD2. This TCR was recovered from a human donor in good health (CMV status not recorded). Some clones in this sample may be carry-over from other donors' samples. The CDR3 is CASSYSREGTDTQYF. The CDR3, as DNA: TGTGCCAGTAGTTACTCGCGGGAGGGAACAGATACGCAGTATTTT.